Following are 2 T cell receptor beta chains from one sample sequenced in a study of blood T cell repertoires in COVID-19. Generated by immunoSEQ multiplex PCR, the TCRdb table keeps only in-frame clones and is missing some. The sample yields tens of thousands of clones, roughly 80% seen once. Sample: peripheral blood. The source is a woman aged 45-65 years with acute or convalescent COVID-19.

The chain has TRBV7-7 and TRBJ1-6; TRBD1 is a possible D gene (6 bases). The ends were cut back, 5 bases at V and 7 bases at J, with 12 bases in the middle. The CDR3 runs to 14 residues. CDR1 and CDR2 from the germline V gene are SSHAT and FNYEAQ (reference sequence). For the CDR3, the DNA is TGTGCCAGCAGCGCCGGGACAAACAATTCACCCCTCCACTTT. The encoded protein is CASSAGTNNSPLHF.

In this sample, this clone turned up a few times. The chain recombines TRBV18 with TRBJ1-3; TRBD1 aligns across 7 bases. Germline CDR1 and CDR2: KGHSH and LQKENI. There are 15 residues in the CDR3. V dropped 3 bases and J dropped 1; count of bases not matched to a gene: 3. The CDR3 sequence: CASSPQGVSGNTIYF. Written as DNA, the CDR3 is TGTGCCAGCTCACCTCAGGGGGTTTCTGGAAACACCATATATTTT.